Following are 23 T cell receptor beta chains from one sample sequenced in a study of shared clonotypes between healthy human individuals. The naive CD8 subset, CD45RO-negative cells positively selected for CCR7, excluded terminally differentiated effector memory CD45RA+ cells. The repertoire was sequenced with immunoSEQ multiplex PCR; TCRdb's copy has only in-frame clones and lacks some. The sample carries about 580,000 clones, roughly 98% recorded once. Sample: naive CD8+ T cells sorted from blood. These TCRs come from a man aged 30-40 years in good health.

About this clone: The same CDR3 arises from other DNA sequences in this sample as well. The chain has TRBV11-2 and TRBJ2-5; D not resolved. V gave up 3 bases and J gave up 2 bases, with 1 base separating them. The CDR3 sequence is 11 residues long. Per germline, CDR1 SGHAT and CDR2 FQNNGV. The CDR3, as DNA: TGTGCCAGCAGCTTTCAAGAGACCCAGTACTTC. Amino acids: CASSFQETQYF.

The genes are TRBV7-9 and TRBJ2-7; 7 bases match TRBD1. Losses at the gene ends were 1 base for V and 0 bases for J; bases not matched to a gene: 6. The CDR3 totals 16 residues. CDR1 and CDR2 from the germline V gene are SEHNR and FQNEAQ (reference sequence). CDR3 bases: TGTGCCAGCAGCTTAGAATCCGGGACAGTCTCCTACGAGCAGTACTTC. Its protein product is CASSLESGTVSYEQYF.

J is TRBJ2-7 and V is TRBV28; D ambiguous. The CDR3 sequence is 15 residues long. CDR1 is MDHEN and CDR2 is SYDVKM in the germline V gene. The V end lost 1 base, the J end lost 2 bases, and 12 bases lay between the germline ends. CDR3 bases: TGTGCCAGCAGTTTATTTGGTAGTTTAGCCTACGAGCAGTACTTC. Residues: CASSLFGSLAYEQYF. Filled out from reference TRBV28 and TRBJ2-7, the complete variable domain reads DVKVTQSSRYLVKRTGEKVFLECVQDMDHENMFWYRQDPGLGLRLIYFSYDVKMKEKGDIPEGYSVSREKKERFSLILESASTNQTSMYLCASSLFGSLAYEQYFGPGTRLTVT.

V is TRBV4-3 and J is TRBJ1-5, with unresolved D. The CDR3 loop spans 15 amino acids. V lost 1 base and J lost 1, with 8 bases in between. Germline CDR1 and CDR2: LGHNA and YSLEER. CDR3 sequence (DNA): TGCGCCAGCAGCCAAGTTGTGGGGAGCAATCAGCCCCAGCATTTT. Translating gives CASSQVVGSNQPQHF.

The sample holds one count of this clone. The chain carries TRBV7-6 and TRBJ2-7; 11 bases agree with TRBD2. V lost 1 base, J lost 2 bases, and 7 bases stayed unmatched. This CDR3 is 17 amino acids long. Germline values: CDR1 SGHVS, CDR2 FNYEAQ. This CDR3 is CASSLEVVAGGTYEQYF. CDR3 sequence (DNA): TGTGCCAGCAGCTTAGAAGTAGTAGCGGGAGGGACCTACGAGCAGTACTTC.

The chain recombines TRBV27 with TRBJ2-5; D is possibly TRBD1 (6 bases). Per the germline V gene, CDR1 is MNHEY and CDR2 is SMNVEV (reference sequence). V lost 7 bases and J lost 1, with 16 bases in between. The CDR3 contains 15 residues. The CDR3 region is CASIKDSRFQETQYF. The CDR3 region has the DNA TGTGCCAGCATCAAGGACAGCCGTTTCCAAGAGACCCAGTACTTC.

The gene calls are TRBV5-5 and TRBJ2-7; D remains unclear. The length of the CDR3 is 13 residues. Germline lookup yields CDR1 SGHKS and CDR2 YYEKEE (reference sequence). V was trimmed by 0 bases and J by 0 bases, leaving 4 bases between them. The CDR3 sequence: CASSLDYSYEQYF. In DNA, the CDR3 is TGTGCCAGCAGCTTGGACTACTCCTACGAGCAGTACTTC.

The rearrangement links TRBV29-1 to TRBJ2-1, with 10 nucleotides matching TRBD1. Germline CDR1 reads SQVTM; CDR2 reads ANQGSEA. The junction had 3 bases not matched to a gene; V was cut back by 2 bases and J by 8 bases. The CDR3 spans 13 residues. The CDR3 protein is CSVERGTGDEQFF. CDR3 sequence (DNA): TGCAGCGTTGAACGAGGGACAGGGGATGAGCAGTTCTTC.

The rearrangement uses TRBV27 and TRBJ2-7; TRBD2 matches at 10 bases. CDR3 length: 14 residues. After removal of 7 bases from V and 5 bases from J, the junction contained 8 bases not matched to a gene. Germline V lookup: CDR1 MNHEY, CDR2 SMNVEV (reference sequence). CDR3 in amino acids: CASTPSGRGHEQYF. The CDR3, as DNA: TGTGCCAGCACCCCTAGCGGGAGAGGCCACGAGCAGTACTTC.

A note on this clone: This sample includes further DNA sequences coding for the same CDR3. CDR3 protein: CASSYRNEQYF. In nucleotides, the CDR3 is TGTGCCAGCAGTTACAGGAACGAGCAGTACTTC. The chain joins TRBV6-5 to TRBJ2-7; D is unresolved. The CDR3 totals 11 residues. The germline V gene has CDR1 MNHEY and CDR2 SVGAGI. Trimming removed 2 bases at V and 5 bases at J, with 4 bases between.

V gene TRBV9 combines with J gene TRBJ2-5, with D possibly TRBD1 on 6 matching bases. Germline values: CDR1 SGDLS, CDR2 YYNGEE. Trimming stripped 1 base from V and 5 bases from J, with 30 bases between. The CDR3 totals 20 residues. The CDR3 sequence is CASSVKGPAITQGPGETQYF. In nucleotides, the CDR3 is TGTGCCAGCAGCGTAAAAGGACCCGCGATAACACAGGGACCGGGGGAGACCCAGTACTTC. Combining the CDR3 with reference TRBV9 and TRBJ2-5 gives the whole variable domain DSGVTQTPKHLITATGQRVTLRCSPRSGDLSVYWYQQSLDQGLQFLIQYYNGEERAKGNILERFSAQQFPDLHSELNLSSLELGDSALYFCASSVKGPAITQGPGETQYFGPGTRLLVL.

The genes are TRBV9 and TRBJ2-3; 9 bases agree with TRBD1. Germline CDR1 reads SGDLS; CDR2 reads YYNGEE. The V and J ends lost 4 bases and 4 bases, in that order; junction bases with no gene match: 10. CDR3 length: 16 residues. This CDR3 is CASSTRTGEVADTQYF. In DNA form, the CDR3 reads TGTGCCAGCAGCACTAGGACAGGGGAGGTGGCAGATACGCAGTATTTT.

The DNA of the CDR3 is TGTGCCAGCAGCCCCTATGGCAATGAGCAGTTCTTC. This codes for CASSPYGNEQFF. The chain uses TRBV14 and TRBJ2-1; D is undetermined. This CDR3 is 12 amino acids long. CDR1 is SGHDN and CDR2 is FVKESK in the germline V gene. With 4 bases removed from V and 6 bases from J, the gap between germline ends came to 7 bases.

The chain employs TRBV28 and TRBJ2-7; 8 nucleotides agree with TRBD1. The ends lost 4 bases at V and 2 bases at J; junction bases unmatched: 10. CDR3 length: 16 amino acids. Germline V lookup: CDR1 MDHEN, CDR2 SYDVKM. The CDR3 nucleotides read TGTGCCAGCAGTTCCCCCCGTCGGGACAGGACCTACGAGCAGTACTTC. Residues: CASSSPRRDRTYEQYF.

V gene TRBV28 combines with J gene TRBJ2-7; D not certain. In germline, CDR1 is MDHEN, CDR2 SYDVKM. V lost 3 bases, J lost 0 bases, and 6 bases lay in between. The CDR3 runs to 13 residues. The CDR3 coding sequence is TGTGCCAGCAGTTTCTCCGTCTCCTACGAGCAGTACTTC. This sequence encodes CASSFSVSYEQYF.

CDR3 residues: CASGLDLGLGETQYF. In DNA, the CDR3 is TGTGCTAGTGGTTTGGACCTAGGTTTAGGGGAGACCCAGTACTTC. V gene TRBV12-5 combines with J gene TRBJ2-5; D remains ambiguous. There are 15 residues in the CDR3. CDR1 and CDR2 (germline): LGHNT, FRNRAP. Trimming left V 1 base short and J 5 bases short, with 14 bases between.

This chain links TRBV14 with TRBJ1-4; D call uncertain. Germline CDR1 is SGHDN and CDR2 is FVKESK. The V end lost 3 bases, the J end lost 0 bases, and 17 bases lay between the germline ends. The CDR3 extends over 18 amino acids. CDR3 sequence reads: CASSHPQGWYATNEKLFF. Written as DNA, the CDR3 is TGTGCCAGCAGCCACCCCCAAGGGTGGTATGCAACTAATGAAAAACTGTTTTTT.

The chain joins TRBV9 to TRBJ2-7; maybe TRBD1 (6 bases). Germline lookup yields CDR1 SGDLS and CDR2 YYNGEE. This CDR3 region has 13 residues. V lost 0 bases and J 5 bases, leaving 9 bases between the germline ends. CDR3 sequence: CASSVEGVHEQYF. As DNA, the CDR3 is TGTGCCAGCAGCGTAGAGGGGGTACACGAGCAGTACTTC.

The J gene is TRBJ2-7, the V gene TRBV27; D possibly matches TRBD1 or TRBD2 (5 bases each). V dropped 3 bases and J dropped 0 bases, with 9 bases sitting between them. The germline CDR1 and CDR2 sequences are MNHEY and SMNVEV (reference sequence). CDR3 length equals 14 residues. The CDR3 sequence is CASSFGAASYEQYF. CDR3 bases: TGTGCCAGCAGTTTCGGGGCGGCCTCCTACGAGCAGTACTTC.

The genes are TRBV7-9 and TRBJ2-7; D may be TRBD1 (6 bases). Per the germline V gene, CDR1 is SEHNR and CDR2 is FQNEAQ (reference sequence). V dropped 1 base and J dropped 0 bases, with 19 bases sitting between them. The CDR3 contains 18 residues. CDR3 in amino acids: CASSLGSPPGTTSYEQYF. CDR3 DNA sequence: TGTGCCAGCAGCTTAGGTTCCCCGCCCGGGACAACCTCCTACGAGCAGTACTTC.

The V and J genes are TRBV9 and TRBJ2-2; 8 nucleotides match TRBD1. With V trimmed by 3 bases and J by 5 bases, 9 bases remained unmatched. Germline CDR1 and CDR2: SGDLS and YYNGEE. The CDR3 loop spans 16 amino acids. Written as DNA, the CDR3 is TGTGCCAGCAGCGACGGCAGGGGGCGGGGTACCGGGGAGCTGTTTTTT. It yields the protein CASSDGRGRGTGELFF.

CDR3 residues: CASSVEPLETQYF. In DNA, the CDR3 is TGTGCCAGCAGCGTAGAACCCCTCGAGACCCAGTACTTC. The chain recombines TRBV9 with TRBJ2-5; D gene ambiguous. V lost 0 bases and J lost 5, with 8 bases in between. This CDR3 region has 13 residues. The V gene's germline CDR1 is SGDLS and CDR2 YYNGEE.

V gene TRBV7-9 combines with J gene TRBJ2-7; possibly TRBD1 for D (6 bases). Trimming left V 0 bases short and J 3 bases short, with 18 bases between. CDR1 and CDR2 from the germline V gene are SEHNR and FQNEAQ (reference sequence). The CDR3 contains 17 residues. The CDR3 is CASSLALGDTPHYEQYF. The DNA of the CDR3 is TGTGCCAGCAGCTTAGCGTTGGGGGACACGCCCCACTACGAGCAGTACTTC.